This T cell receptor beta chain was captured by sequencing in a study of cytomegalovirus exposure and HLA in healthy donors. Points from the study as a whole: Most observed TCR sequences were rare, whereas some public TCRs were detected in many donors.

Germline assignment: CDR1 PRHDT and CDR2 FYEKMQ (reference sequence). After removal of 5 bases from V and 4 bases from J, the junction contained 9 bases not matched to a gene. This CDR3 spans 15 amino acids. Use of 60 Vbeta and 13 Jbeta primers characterized the PCR. Sequencing was performed with immunoSEQ multiplex PCR; in TCRdb, only in-frame clones are kept and a portion is missing. Among about 180,000 clones listed, 70% to 85% were seen once. This clone occurred a few times. As yet, its antigen is unknown. This clonotype was obtained from a young man in good health and CMV-seronegative. Sequencing used PBMCs. The rearrangement links TRBV13 to TRBJ1-1, with 8 bases fitting TRBD1. The CDR3 DNA sequence: TGTGCCAGCAGCCCACGGACAGGGAGGTCCACTGAAGCTTTCTTT. Residues: CASSPRTGRSTEAFF. The full variable domain, its missing parts supplied by reference TRBV13 and TRBJ1-1, is AAGVIQSPRHLIKEKRETATLKCYPIPRHDTVYWYQQGPGQDPQFLISFYEKMQSDKGSIPDRFSAQQFSDYHSELNMSSLELGDSALYFCASSPRTGRSTEAFFGQGTRLTVV.